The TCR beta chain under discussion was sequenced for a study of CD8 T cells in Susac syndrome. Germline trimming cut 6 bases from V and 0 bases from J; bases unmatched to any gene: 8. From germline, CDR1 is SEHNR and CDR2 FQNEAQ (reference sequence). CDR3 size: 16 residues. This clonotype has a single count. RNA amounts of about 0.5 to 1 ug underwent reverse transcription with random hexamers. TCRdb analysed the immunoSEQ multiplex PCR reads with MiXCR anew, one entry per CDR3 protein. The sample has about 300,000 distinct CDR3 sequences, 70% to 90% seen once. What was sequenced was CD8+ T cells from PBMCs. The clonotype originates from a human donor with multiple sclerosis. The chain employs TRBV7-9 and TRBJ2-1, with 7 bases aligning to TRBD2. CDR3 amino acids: CASRRSAGPSYNEQFF. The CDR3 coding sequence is TGTGCCAGCAGACGATCAGCGGGGCCCTCCTACAATGAGCAGTTCTTC.